This TCR beta chain was profiled in a study of CD4 T cells in relation to SARS-CoV-2 and coronaviruses. For the study at large: ViraFEST: roughly 9-day antigen culture of PBMCs, then TCR beta CDR3 sequencing.

The repertoire was sequenced with immunoSEQ multiplex PCR; TCRdb's copy has only in-frame clones and lacks some. The data hold around 20,000 clones, with approximately 77% observed a single time. Concerning this clone itself: Its target is unknown.

Unexposed donor CD4+ T cells date from about 2011-2019, before the COVID-19 pandemic. The cells were cultured for 10 days before CD4+ T cells were isolated. As cell numbers allowed, unexposed-donor CD4+ T cells faced SARS-CoV-2 S/N and four cold-coronavirus spikes. Fresh IL-2 medium replaced half the medium on days 3 and 7. Study-level points and caveats: Each donor contributed either pre-pandemic or post-infection samples, not both.

Unmatched junction bases numbered 5, after V lost 6 bases and J lost 2 bases. This CDR3 has 15 residues. Germline V gene sequence: CDR1 MDHEN, CDR2 SYDVKM. The specimen was CD4+ T cells from PBMCs, cultured in vitro. This rearrangement joins TRBV28 to TRBJ2-5, with 11 bases that match TRBD1. This clonotype was sampled from a human donor in good health. CDR3 loop: CASSLGQGGQETQYF. The CDR3 nucleotides read TGTGCCAGCAGCTTGGGACAGGGGGGTCAAGAGACCCAGTACTTC.